These 20 T cell receptor beta chains were all obtained from the same sample, sequenced in a study of radiation and T cells in renal cell carcinoma. Produced via immunoSEQ multiplex PCR; TCRdb's table is partial and in-frame only. The sample gives 60,000 to 65,000 clones, around 77% of which show up once; over 6% is in the top ten. Time point described: blood 2 weeks post-SBRT. As for treatment: 15 Gy SBRT to primary tumor, nephrectomy 4 weeks later. The sequencing used blood, collected from a patient whose treatment included radiotherapy and nephrectomy. The receptors originated from a man in his 60s with renal cell carcinoma.

The genes are TRBV27 and TRBJ1-5; D uncertain. Trimming shortened V by 5 bases and J by 4 bases, and 9 bases separated the two germline ends. Germline assignment: CDR1 MNHEY and CDR2 SMNVEV (reference sequence). The CDR3 has 13 residues. The CDR3 loop is CASSPRPNQPQHF. DNA for the CDR3: TGTGCCAGCAGTCCCCGCCCGAATCAGCCCCAGCATTTT.

On this clone itself: One junction end does not reproduce the germline sequence, and a read error may be involved. V usage is TRBV10-3 and J usage is TRBJ1-2; D is perhaps TRBD1 (5 bases). The CDR3 runs 20 residues. Germline loops: CDR1 ENHRY, CDR2 SYGVKD. The CDR3 region has the DNA TGTGCCATCACTGAGCTGTTTTGGGGCCGCCTGCCATCCATCAACTATGGCTACACCTTC. The encoded protein is CAITELFWGRLPSINYGYTF.

This sequence joins TRBV29-1 and TRBJ1-2; 9 bases are shared with TRBD1. After removal of 5 bases from V and 8 bases from J, the junction contained 6 bases not matched to a gene. Germline lookup yields CDR1 SQVTM and CDR2 ANQGSEA. The CDR3 consists of 12 residues. CDR3: CSVPQGAMGYTF. CDR3 coding DNA: TGCAGCGTTCCACAGGGGGCGATGGGCTACACCTTC.

V usage is TRBV5-1 and J usage is TRBJ2-2; 8 bases align to TRBD1. The CDR3 contains 18 residues. J lost 2 bases, V lost 7 bases, and 16 bases had no gene match. Per the germline V gene, CDR1 is SGHRS and CDR2 is YFSETQ. The CDR3, as DNA: TGCGCCAGCCTCAATACCGGGACAGGTCTGTCCAACACCGGGGAGCTGTTTTTT. Residues: CASLNTGTGLSNTGELFF. Filled out from reference TRBV5-1 and TRBJ2-2, the complete variable domain reads KAGVTQTPRYLIKTRGQQVTLSCSPISGHRSVSWYQQTPGQGLQFLFEYFSETQRNKGNFPGRFSGRQFSNSRSEMNVSTLELGDSALYLCASLNTGTGLSNTGELFFGEGSRLTVL.

The rearrangement links TRBV5-6 to TRBJ2-1, with 12 bases that match TRBD1. CDR3 size: 15 residues. V trimming: 5 bases; J trimming: 4 bases; junction bases outside the gene matches: 4. From germline, CDR1 is SGHDT and CDR2 YYEEEE. For the CDR3, the DNA is TGTGCCAGCAGGGGGACAGGGGGCGCTTACAATGAGCAGTTCTTC. It yields the protein CASRGTGGAYNEQFF.

This chain connects TRBV19 to TRBJ1-5, with D maybe TRBD1 (5 bases). In germline, CDR1 is LNHDA, CDR2 SQIVND (reference sequence). The CDR3 has 16 amino acids. Trimming took off 4 bases at V and 2 bases at J, with 15 bases between the two ends. This chain's CDR3 is CASSTLGTLRNQPQHF. The CDR3 DNA reads as TGTGCCAGTAGTACCCTAGGGACTTTACGCAATCAGCCCCAGCATTTT.

The rearrangement uses TRBV2 and TRBJ1-3; D is possibly TRBD1 (6 bases). V lost 6 bases and J 3 bases, leaving 15 bases between the germline ends. There are 15 residues in the CDR3. Per germline, CDR1 SNHLY and CDR2 FYNNEI. The CDR3 loop is CASSGQRVVGNTIYF. The CDR3 DNA sequence: TGTGCCAGCAGCGGACAGAGGGTTGTTGGAAACACCATATATTTT.

V and J are TRBV7-9 and TRBJ1-6, with D possibly matching TRBD1 (5 bases). CDR1 and CDR2 from the germline V gene are SEHNR and FQNEAQ (reference sequence). The CDR3 covers 15 residues. V was shortened by 5 bases and J by 8 bases, with 16 bases between the two germline ends. The CDR3: CASSTFGGVDSPLHF. CDR3 DNA: TGTGCCAGCAGCACCTTTGGGGGGGTGGATTCACCCCTCCACTTT.

The chain links TRBV6-5 to TRBJ2-5, with 8 bases matching TRBD2. The germline V gene encodes CDR1 MNHEY and CDR2 SVGAGI. With V trimmed by 2 bases and J by 2 bases, 7 bases remained unmatched. This CDR3 has 16 residues. In DNA, the CDR3 is TGTGCCAGCAGTTACGGGACTAGGGATGGACAAGAGACCCAGTACTTC. Translating it yields CASSYGTRDGQETQYF.

The chain joins TRBV4-3 to TRBJ1-6, with a possible D match to TRBD1 (6 bases). Germline CDR1 and CDR2: LGHNA and YSLEER. V was clipped by 4 bases and J by 2 bases, with 18 bases between them. The CDR3 is 18 residues long. CDR3 nucleotides: TGCGCCAGCAGCCGTAATGAGTGGGGGGGCGCCTATAATTCACCCCTCCACTTT. Protein product: CASSRNEWGGAYNSPLHF.

Here the CDR3 DNA reads TGTGCCAGCAGCTTAGAGAAGGTGCACGGCTACACCTTC. Translation: CASSLEKVHGYTF. The chain links TRBV7-2 to TRBJ1-2; D is ambiguous. Per the germline V gene, CDR1 is SGHTA and CDR2 is FQGNSA. There are 13 residues in the CDR3. The V end was cut by 1 base, the J end by 8 bases, with 11 bases between.

The genes are TRBV25-1 and TRBJ1-4, with 7 bases that match TRBD1. CDR1 and CDR2 from the germline V gene are MGHDK and SYGVNS. The CDR3 is 12 amino acids. V shed 6 bases, J shed 8 bases, and the junction held 3 bases outside the gene matches. The CDR3 nucleotides are TGTGCCAGCAGGACAGGGTCCGAAAAACTGTTTTTT. It encodes CASRTGSEKLFF.

This clone was seen only once. This chain connects TRBV27 to TRBJ1-1, with TRBD1 matching over 7 bases. The V gene end was trimmed by 6 bases and the J gene end by 6 bases; junction bases not matched to a gene: 7. The CDR3 runs 13 residues. Germline V gene lookup returns CDR1 MNHEY and CDR2 SMNVEV (reference sequence). The CDR3 loop reads CASRKTGLPEAFF. CDR3 nucleotides: TGTGCCAGCAGAAAGACAGGGTTACCTGAAGCTTTCTTT.

This chain links TRBV27 with TRBJ1-2; 12 bases match TRBD1. V shed 0 bases and J 5 bases; nucleotides not matched to a gene: 4. Germline V CDR1 and CDR2: MNHEY, SMNVEV (reference sequence). The CDR3 is made up of 16 amino acids. CDR3 sequence: CASSLSVGQGAYGYTF. The CDR3 DNA sequence: TGTGCCAGCAGTTTATCGGTGGGACAGGGGGCTTATGGCTACACCTTC.

The CDR3 protein is CASSLTDGDTEAFF. DNA for the CDR3: TGTGCCAGCAGCTTAACAGATGGGGACACTGAAGCTTTCTTT. The gene calls are TRBV7-2 and TRBJ1-1; D remains unclear. Between the trimmed V and J ends, which lost 2 bases and 3 bases, there was a span of 10 bases. The CDR3 contains 14 residues. CDR1 is SGHTA and CDR2 is FQGNSA in the germline V gene.

This clone was counted once. This chain joins TRBV12-5 and TRBJ2-1; D gene ambiguous. The CDR3 totals 14 residues. V gave up 2 bases and J gave up 5 bases, with 10 bases separating them. Germline V gene lookup returns CDR1 LGHNT and CDR2 FRNRAP. The CDR3 DNA reads as TGTGCTAGTGGTTTGTTCGACTTGGACAATGAGCAGTTCTTC. This translates into CASGLFDLDNEQFF.

The V call is TRBV6-5, the J call TRBJ2-5; no definite D call. In germline, CDR1 is MNHEY, CDR2 SVGAGI. This CDR3 region has 14 residues. V lost 5 bases and J lost 2, with 12 bases in between. The CDR3 protein is CASSPSRTQETQYF. The CDR3 DNA reads as TGTGCCAGCAGTCCGTCGAGGACGCAAGAGACCCAGTACTTC.

The V gene is TRBV7-9, the J gene TRBJ1-6; D remains ambiguous. The germline V gene has CDR1 SEHNR and CDR2 FQNEAQ (reference sequence). This CDR3 contains 17 residues. V was trimmed by 1 base and J by 2 bases, leaving 12 bases between them. The CDR3 reads CASSLESGSTYNSPLHF. DNA for the CDR3: TGTGCCAGCAGCTTAGAGTCGGGGAGCACCTATAATTCACCCCTCCACTTT. The full variable domain, with the rest looked up from reference TRBV7-9 and TRBJ1-6, is DTGVSQNPRHKITKRGQNVTFRCDPISEHNRLYWYRQTLGQGPEFLTYFQNEAQLEKSRLLSDRFSAERPKGSFSTLEIQRTEQGDSAMYLCASSLESGSTYNSPLHFGNGTRLTVT.

This chain links TRBV7-2 with TRBJ2-2, with D maybe TRBD1 (5 bases). The CDR3 consists of 16 residues. V lost 1 base to trimming and J lost 6 bases, with 15 bases between them. Germline V gene data show CDR1 as SGHTA and CDR2 as FQGNSA. Here the CDR3 reads CASSLVVAGMAGELFF. DNA for the CDR3: TGTGCCAGCAGCTTAGTGGTGGCAGGGATGGCCGGGGAGCTGTTTTTT. Full variable domain (remainder filled in from reference TRBV7-2 and TRBJ2-2): GAGVSQSPSNKVTEKGKDVELRCDPISGHTALYWYRQSLGQGLEFLIYFQGNSAPDKSGLPSDRFSAERTGGSVSTLTIQRTQQEDSAVYLCASSLVVAGMAGELFFGEGSRLTVL.

The V call is TRBV2, the J call TRBJ2-2; perhaps D is TRBD1 or TRBD2 (6 bases each). The V gene's germline CDR1 is SNHLY and CDR2 FYNNEI. The CDR3 loop spans 16 amino acids. V was shortened by 1 base and J by 4 bases, with 13 bases between the two germline ends. The CDR3 sequence: CASSEDWGAGTGELFF. DNA of the CDR3: TGTGCCAGCAGTGAAGACTGGGGGGCTGGCACCGGGGAGCTGTTTTTT.